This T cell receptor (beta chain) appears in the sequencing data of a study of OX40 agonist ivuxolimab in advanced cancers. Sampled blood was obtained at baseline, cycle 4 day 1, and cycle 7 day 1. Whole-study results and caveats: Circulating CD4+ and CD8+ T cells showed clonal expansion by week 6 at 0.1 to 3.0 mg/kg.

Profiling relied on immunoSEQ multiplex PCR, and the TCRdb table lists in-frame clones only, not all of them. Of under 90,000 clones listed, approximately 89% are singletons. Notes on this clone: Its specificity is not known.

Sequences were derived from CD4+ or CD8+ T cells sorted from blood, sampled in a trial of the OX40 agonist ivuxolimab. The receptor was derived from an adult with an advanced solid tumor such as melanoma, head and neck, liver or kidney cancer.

The CDR3, as DNA: TGTGCCAGCAGTCGTGGGCCCCTGACCTACGAGCAGTACTTC. Translation gives CASSRGPLTYEQYF. The chain links TRBV28 to TRBJ2-7; D unclear. V was shortened by 5 bases and J by 2 bases, with 13 bases between the two germline ends. This CDR3 is built from 14 residues. In germline, CDR1 is MDHEN, CDR2 SYDVKM.